A selection of T cell receptor beta chains follows, all from one sample in a study of blood T cell repertoires in COVID-19. This table comes from immunoSEQ multiplex PCR, and its TCRdb copy is limited to in-frame clones, with some not included. The data show some 370,000 clones, with approximately 89% seen just once and 10% held by the top ten. The specimen was peripheral blood. These TCRs come from a woman younger than 45 with COVID-19, enrolled during active disease. Each CDR3 is given with its conserved first and last residue. A D gene is named only where the DNA matches it firmly. Not every row has a clone size; where given, it reads once, few, many or a size class.

j_gene,d_gene,abundance,v_gene,CDR3nt,CDR3aa
TRBJ2-1,-,-,TRBV28,TGTGCCAGCAGTCCCCTCGAGGAGCAGTTCTTC,CASSPLEEQFF
TRBJ2-1,-,-,TRBV19,TGTGCCAGCGAACCCGGGGGGCGAGGTAGCAATGAGCAGTTCTTC,CASEPGGRGSNEQFF
TRBJ1-3,TRBD1,-,TRBV5-1,TGCGCCAGCAGTCCCGGGACAGGGACTGGAAACACCATATATTTT,CASSPGTGTGNTIYF
TRBJ1-2,TRBD1,-,TRBV28,TGTGCCAGCACCCTGGACAGGGTTGATCTTGGCTACACCTTC,CASTLDRVDLGYTF
TRBJ2-6,-,-,TRBV12-3/TRBV12-4,TGTGCCAGCAGTAGAGACAGGGCCAACGTCCTGACTTTC,CASSRDRANVLTF
TRBJ2-5,TRBD1,-,TRBV29-1,TGCAGCGTCCCGGGACAGGGGGCGCGGGAGACCCAGTACTTC,CSVPGQGARETQYF
TRBJ2-1,-,-,TRBV15,TGTGCCACCAGCAGAGATCCGGGCGGGACTTTGTTTAATGAGCAGTTCTTC,CATSRDPGGTLFNEQFF
TRBJ2-5,-,once,TRBV4-1,TGCGCCAGCAGCCAATGGGGCTTTGAGACCCAGTACTTC,CASSQWGFETQYF
TRBJ2-2,TRBD2,-,TRBV7-2,TGTGCCAGCCCCCCTAGCGGGAGTGTATACACCGGGGAGCTGTTTTTT,CASPPSGSVYTGELFF
TRBJ1-1,-,-,TRBV19,TGTGCCAGTAGTAACCGGAGGAGCATGAACACTGAAGCTTTCTTT,CASSNRRSMNTEAFF
TRBJ1-1,-,-,TRBV28,TGTGCCAGCAGTTTAATTTCAGATGCTTTTGAAGCTTTCTTT,CASSLISDAFEAFF